These 27 T cell receptor beta chains were all obtained from the same sample, sequenced in a study of OX40 agonist ivuxolimab in advanced cancers. Clones were sequenced by immunoSEQ multiplex PCR, and TCRdb holds only the in-frame ones, with some missing. The sample shows approximately 65,000 clones, 89% of them seen only once. The source material was CD4+ or CD8+ T cells sorted from blood, sampled in a trial of the OX40 agonist ivuxolimab. The receptor set was obtained from an adult with an advanced solid tumor such as melanoma, head and neck, liver or kidney cancer.

This clone was observed once. The V gene is TRBV7-2, the J gene TRBJ2-3; no clear D. The CDR3 is 14 amino acids. Trimming stripped 5 bases from V and 6 bases from J, with 15 bases between. Germline V gene sequence: CDR1 SGHTA, CDR2 FQGNSA. The DNA for the CDR3 is TGTGCCAGCAGCGGAAACTCAGGCTCGGATACGCAGTATTTT. It yields the protein CASSGNSGSDTQYF.

This clone was seen a handful of times. The J gene is TRBJ1-5, the V gene TRBV28; a possible D gene is TRBD1 (6 bases). Germline V gene lookup returns CDR1 MDHEN and CDR2 SYDVKM. V lost 6 bases, J lost 10 bases, and 16 bases lay in between. This CDR3 region has 13 residues. Here the CDR3 reads CASRPGAQGPQHF. In DNA, the CDR3 is TGTGCCAGCAGACCGGGGGCCCAGGGCCCCCAGCATTTT.

This clone was seen just once. V gene TRBV6-7 combines with J gene TRBJ2-3, with 13 bases matching TRBD2. TRBV6-7 is an ORF, with its function uncertain. This CDR3 has 19 residues. J gave up 6 bases and V 4 bases, and 16 bases lay outside the gene matches. The CDR3, as DNA: TGTGCCAGCAGTTTTCCCACTCCGACTAGCGGGAGGAGTGCGGATACGCAGTATTTT. Translation: CASSFPTPTSGRSADTQYF.

This clone appeared once. V usage is TRBV9 and J usage is TRBJ2-5; D uncertain. Germline values: CDR1 SGDLS, CDR2 YYNGEE. Trimming took off 0 bases at V and 3 bases at J, with 6 bases between the two ends. CDR3 length equals 13 residues. The CDR3: CASSVDTKETQYF. The CDR3, as DNA: TGTGCCAGCAGCGTAGACACGAAAGAGACCCAGTACTTC.

This clone occurred once. The J gene is TRBJ2-7, the V gene TRBV19, with 7 bases fitting TRBD2. V was clipped by 7 bases and J by 2 bases; unmatched bases: 11. Germline values: CDR1 LNHDA, CDR2 SQIVND (reference sequence). The CDR3 length is 15 residues. The CDR3 DNA reads TGTGCCAGTACCCCAGGCGGGACTAACACCTACGAGCAGTACTTC. This gives the protein CASTPGGTNTYEQYF.

The sample holds one count of this clone. This chain connects TRBV4-2 to TRBJ2-4; D uncertain. V was cut by 1 base and J by 0 bases, with 10 bases left in between. CDR3 length equals 16 residues. The germline gives CDR1 LGHNA, CDR2 YNFKEQ. The DNA for the CDR3 is TGTGCCAGCAGCCAAGCTACAAATCTAGCCAAAAACATTCAGTACTTC. This codes for CASSQATNLAKNIQYF.

This clone has only one observation. The CDR3 region has the DNA TGTGCCAGCTCACCACCGCAGCTAGCCCTCCGGGGTACGCAGTATTTT. The encoded protein is CASSPPQLALRGTQYF. The chain carries TRBV18 and TRBJ2-3; D possibly corresponds to TRBD2 (5 bases). The CDR3 covers 16 residues. V dropped 0 bases and J dropped 8 bases, with 18 bases sitting between them. The germline V gene has CDR1 KGHSH and CDR2 LQKENI.

The rearrangement links TRBV19 to TRBJ1-2; tentative D call: TRBD1 (5 bases). Germline CDR1 LNHDA, CDR2 SQIVND (reference sequence). Between the trimmed V and J ends, which lost 6 bases and 6 bases, there was a span of 17 bases. The length of the CDR3 is 14 residues. This CDR3 reads CASRALGEVDGYTF. For the CDR3, the DNA is TGTGCCAGTAGGGCCCTGGGGGAAGTCGATGGCTACACCTTC.

In this sample, this clone turned up a few times. The gene calls are TRBV27 and TRBJ2-4; D uncertain. The length of the CDR3 is 14 residues. CDR1 is MNHEY, CDR2 SMNVEV, per germline (reference sequence). Trimming took off 0 bases at V and 9 bases at J, with 12 bases between the two ends. The CDR3 spells CASSLSQRSFIQYF. The CDR3 DNA sequence: TGTGCCAGCAGTTTATCCCAGCGTAGCTTCATTCAGTACTTC.

The chain links TRBV7-3 to TRBJ2-1; 15 positions match TRBD2. The CDR3 extends over 17 amino acids. CDR1 and CDR2 (germline): SGHTA, FQGTGA. After removal of 5 bases from V and 7 bases from J, the junction contained 9 bases not matched to a gene. CDR3 sequence reads: CASSPTGLAGGGNEQFF. Here the CDR3 DNA reads TGTGCCAGCAGCCCCACTGGACTAGCGGGAGGGGGAAATGAGCAGTTCTTC.

In nucleotides, the CDR3 is TGCGCCAGCAGCGCGGGGGTAGACGGCTACGAGCAGTACTTC. It is translated as CASSAGVDGYEQYF. The rearrangement joins TRBV5-1 to TRBJ2-7; 7 bases map to TRBD2. There are 14 residues in the CDR3. CDR1 is SGHRS and CDR2 is YFSETQ in the germline V gene. Losses at the gene ends were 4 bases for V and 3 bases for J; bases not matched to a gene: 7.

For the CDR3, the DNA is TGTGCCAGCACCGAACAGGGATCTAATGAAAAACTGTTTTTT. Translating gives CASTEQGSNEKLFF. This chain connects TRBV6-1 to TRBJ1-4; D perhaps matches TRBD1 (6 bases). There are 14 residues in the CDR3. V dropped 7 bases and J dropped 3 bases, with 12 bases sitting between them. Germline V gene sequence: CDR1 MNHNS, CDR2 SASEGT.

The chain is built from TRBV5-1 and TRBJ2-1; TRBD1 might be the D (6 bases). The V end lost 5 bases, the J end lost 7 bases, and 10 bases lay between the germline ends. The CDR3 consists of 12 residues. CDR1 and CDR2 (germline): SGHRS, YFSETQ. CDR3 coding DNA: TGCGCCAGCAGAACAGGGAGTAATGAGCAGTTCTTC. Translated, it gives CASRTGSNEQFF.

V is TRBV7-2 and J is TRBJ2-5; D call uncertain. The germline CDR1 and CDR2 sequences are SGHTA and FQGNSA. With 7 bases removed from V and 5 bases from J, the gap between germline ends came to 11 bases. This CDR3 comprises 12 residues. The DNA for the CDR3 is TGTGCCAGCACCCCCCTTGGGGAGACCCAGTACTTC. It translates to CASTPLGETQYF.

This sequence joins TRBV5-1 and TRBJ1-4; 7 bases line up with TRBD1. The CDR3 runs 15 residues. CDR1 SGHRS and CDR2 YFSETQ come from the germline V gene. V was pared by 3 bases and J by 5 bases, with 7 bases of the junction left unmatched. This CDR3 reads CASSWIPGQNEKLFF. The CDR3 DNA reads as TGCGCCAGCAGCTGGATCCCGGGACAGAATGAAAAACTGTTTTTT.

The rearrangement links TRBV7-3 to TRBJ2-6, with 9 nucleotides matching TRBD1. The germline CDR1 and CDR2 sequences are SGHTA and FQGTGA. The CDR3 is made up of 18 amino acids. V lost 6 bases to trimming and J lost 0 bases; unmatched junction nucleotides: 9. DNA of the CDR3: TGTGCCAGCAGGCTGCCGGGACAGGGTAACTCTGGGGCCAACGTCCTGACTTTC. This encodes CASRLPGQGNSGANVLTF.

This clone was observed a few times. The chain joins TRBV11-2 to TRBJ2-4, with D perhaps being TRBD1 or TRBD2 (5 bases each). V lost 5 bases, J lost 0 bases, and 17 bases lay in between. The CDR3 sequence is 17 residues long. Germline CDR1 is SGHAT and CDR2 is FQNNGV. In DNA form, the CDR3 reads TGTGCCAGCAGCCCTCCGGGGCGCCTCCTAGCCAAAAACATTCAGTACTTC. It translates to CASSPPGRLLAKNIQYF.

CDR3 bases: TGTGCCAGCAGCACCGGGGGCAGCCGAAACTATGGCTACACCTTC. The encoded protein is CASSTGGSRNYGYTF. The chain employs TRBV25-1 and TRBJ1-2; possible D gene TRBD1, 6 bases. The ends were cut back, 6 bases at V and 2 bases at J, with 16 bases in the middle. The germline V gene encodes CDR1 MGHDK and CDR2 SYGVNS. This CDR3 comprises 15 residues.

The V call is TRBV4-1, the J call TRBJ2-1; the match to TRBD2 covers 7 bases. Germline-derived CDR1 and CDR2 are MGHRA and YSYEKL. The V and J ends lost 4 bases and 8 bases, in that order; junction bases with no gene match: 8. This CDR3 contains 14 residues. The CDR3 DNA follows: TGCGCCAGCAGCCGGCGGGAGACAACCGATGAGCAGTTCTTC. It encodes CASSRRETTDEQFF.

V gene TRBV27 combines with J gene TRBJ2-3; a possible D gene is TRBD2 (6 bases). V was cut by 0 bases and J by 7 bases, with 8 bases left in between. Germline CDR1 is MNHEY and CDR2 is SMNVEV (reference sequence). The CDR3 is 13 amino acids. CDR3 in DNA: TGTGCCAGCAGTTTATCGGGCGGGAATACGCAGTATTTT. As protein: CASSLSGGNTQYF.

This chain links TRBV6-4 with TRBJ2-7; D is possibly TRBD2 (5 bases). The V gene lost 8 bases and the J gene lost 3 bases, with 14 bases spanning the gap. Germline V lookup: CDR1 MRHNA, CDR2 SNTAGT. The CDR3 is made up of 13 amino acids. CDR3 amino acids: CASPWRTRYEQYF. The CDR3 nucleotides read TGTGCCAGCCCATGGAGGACTCGCTACGAGCAGTACTTC.

The chain is built from TRBV5-4 and TRBJ1-2, with 8 bases aligning to TRBD1. The trim removed 0 bases at V and 3 bases at J, leaving 10 bases unmatched. The CDR3 extends over 17 amino acids. Germline lookup yields CDR1 SGHNT and CDR2 YYREEE (reference sequence). CDR3 sequence: CASSLALKIQGDYGYTF. DNA of the CDR3: TGTGCCAGCAGCTTGGCGCTCAAAATACAGGGGGACTATGGCTACACCTTC.

V usage is TRBV19 and J usage is TRBJ2-1, with 10 bases aligning to TRBD2. Germline V gives CDR1 LNHDA, CDR2 SQIVND (reference sequence). The CDR3 loop spans 16 amino acids. The V and J ends lost 4 bases and 6 bases, in that order; junction bases with no gene match: 9. The CDR3 sequence: CASSRTPSGRGNEQFF. CDR3 nucleotide sequence: TGTGCCAGTAGTAGAACCCCCAGCGGGAGGGGCAATGAGCAGTTCTTC.

V usage is TRBV7-3 and J usage is TRBJ1-2; TRBD1 agrees at 11 bases. The CDR3 runs 18 residues. The junction had 15 bases not matched to a gene; V was cut back by 5 bases and J by 4 bases. The germline V gene has CDR1 SGHTA and CDR2 FQGTGA. The CDR3 region is CASSPKPWDRGSAYGYTF. The CDR3 DNA reads TGTGCCAGCAGCCCAAAACCCTGGGACAGGGGGTCGGCCTATGGCTACACCTTC.

V and J are TRBV7-3 and TRBJ2-1; TRBD2 matches at 11 bases. Germline assignment: CDR1 SGHTA and CDR2 FQGTGA. Trimming at V came to 5 bases and at J to 5 bases, leaving 2 bases not matched to a gene. The CDR3 contains 14 residues. CDR3 in amino acids: CASSLTSGNNEQFF. The CDR3 nucleotides read TGTGCCAGCAGCCTGACTAGCGGGAACAATGAGCAGTTCTTC.

This sequence joins TRBV9 and TRBJ2-7; D uncertain. In germline, CDR1 is SGDLS, CDR2 YYNGEE. The CDR3 covers 16 residues. V was trimmed by 0 bases and J by 4 bases, leaving 17 bases between them. CDR3 DNA sequence: TGTGCCAGCAGCGTAGGGTGGCAGGTCGTAACTTACGAGCAGTACTTC. Translation gives CASSVGWQVVTYEQYF.

The rearrangement links TRBV2 to TRBJ1-6, with D tentatively TRBD1 (5 bases). Germline assignment: CDR1 SNHLY and CDR2 FYNNEI. V was cut by 4 bases and J by 6 bases, with 16 bases left in between. This CDR3 has 16 amino acids. CDR3 nucleotides: TGTGCCAGCAGTGCGTTTATGCAGGGCCTTAATTCACCCCTCCACTTT. Translating gives CASSAFMQGLNSPLHF.